This TCR beta chain was profiled in a study of cytomegalovirus exposure and HLA in healthy donors. General study results and limits: Analyzed later, most CMV-associated TCR beta chains appeared HLA-restricted. In vitro experiments confirmed that a few CMV-associated chains were specific for CMV antigens. A prior analysis recorded that most TCR beta V segments were productive about 90% or about 30% of the time.

With V trimmed by 1 base and J by 6 bases, 2 bases remained unmatched. The CDR3 sequence is 12 residues long. Per the germline V gene, CDR1 is GTSNPN and CDR2 is SVGIG (reference sequence). As to this clone: Its matching antigen is unknown.

Vbeta (60) and Jbeta (13) primers were used in the PCR. The repertoire was sequenced with immunoSEQ multiplex PCR; TCRdb's copy has only in-frame clones and lacks some. The table records 150,000 to 200,000 clones, about four fifths of them present only once. This TCR derives from a woman aged 18 to 35 in good health and CMV-seronegative. The chain uses TRBV30 and TRBJ2-7; 8 bases fit TRBD1. Material: PBMCs. CDR3 sequence reads: CAWSAGGREQYF. CDR3 nucleotide sequence: TGTGCCTGGAGTGCAGGGGGCCGCGAGCAGTACTTC.